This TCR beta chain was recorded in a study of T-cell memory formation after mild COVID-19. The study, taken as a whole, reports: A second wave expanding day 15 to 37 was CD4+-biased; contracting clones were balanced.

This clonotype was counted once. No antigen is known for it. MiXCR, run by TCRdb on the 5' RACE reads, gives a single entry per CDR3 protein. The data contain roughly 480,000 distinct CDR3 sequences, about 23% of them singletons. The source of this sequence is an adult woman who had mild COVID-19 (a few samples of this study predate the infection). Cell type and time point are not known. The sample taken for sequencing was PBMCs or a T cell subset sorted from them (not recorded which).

CDR3 sequence reads: CASSPERRGAFF. The CDR3 bases are TGTGCCAGCAGCCCCGAGAGGCGCGGAGCTTTCTTT. V gene TRBV6-2 or TRBV6-3 combines with J gene TRBJ1-1; D gene ambiguous. V was cut by 6 bases and J by 10 bases, with 15 bases left in between. The germline V gene encodes CDR1 MNHEY and CDR2 SVGEGT. The CDR3 consists of 12 residues.